A selection of T cell receptor beta chains follows, all from one sample in a study of T cells in Graves' hyperthyroidism and ophthalmopathy. MiXCR, run by TCRdb on the multiplex PCR reads, gives a single entry per CDR3 protein. The table includes 300,000 or so distinct CDR3 sequences, approximately 15% detected once. The sequencing input was blood. These receptors originate from a woman aged 55-69 years with Graves' ophthalmopathy. CDR3s include the opening cysteine and the closing phenylalanine or tryptophan. Each record gives: J gene, clone size, V gene, D gene, CDR3 protein, CDR3 DNA. A D gene is named only where the DNA matches it firmly. Only some rows state a clone size, as once, few, many or a class for expanded clones.

TRBJ2-7,many,TRBV18,TRBD2,CASSPTGLAGIFEQYF,TGTGCCAGCTCACCGACCGGACTAGCGGGGATCTTCGAGCAGTACTTC
TRBJ2-2,many,TRBV30,.,CAWRQFANTGELFF,TGTGCCTGGAGACAGTTCGCGAACACCGGGGAGCTGTTTTTT
TRBJ1-5,.,TRBV7-9,.,CASSLGDLQPQHF,TGTGCCAGCAGCTTAGGGGATTTGCAGCCCCAGCATTTT
TRBJ1-1,few,TRBV5-1,TRBD1,CASSLGTGEVPEAFF,TGCGCCAGCAGCTTAGGGACAGGGGAGGTCCCTGAAGCTTTCTTT
TRBJ1-1,many,TRBV5-1,.,CASSYRTMNTEAFF,TGCGCCAGCAGCTACCGGACGATGAACACTGAAGCTTTCTTT
TRBJ2-7,many,TRBV6-1,.,CASSRGRSEQYF,TGTGCCAGCAGTCGAGGCCGCAGCGAGCAGTACTTC
TRBJ1-5,many,TRBV20-1,TRBD1,CSARRGQGRAQPQHF,TGCAGTGCTAGGAGGGGACAGGGAAGGGCTCAGCCCCAGCATTTT
TRBJ2-1,many,TRBV6-1,TRBD1,CASSELQGVGEQFF,TGTGCCAGCAGCGAATTGCAGGGGGTTGGTGAGCAGTTCTTC
TRBJ1-2,few,TRBV4-1,.,CASSQDSLSPYGYTF,TGCGCCAGCAGCCAAGATAGTCTAAGCCCCTATGGCTACACCTTC
TRBJ2-3,many,TRBV7-2,TRBD2,CASSLRLAGGYDTQYF,TGTGCCAGCAGCTTACGACTAGCGGGGGGATATGATACGCAGTATTTT
TRBJ2-7,few,TRBV25-1,TRBD1,CASSRDRVAEQYF,TGTGCCAGCAGCCGGGACAGGGTTGCCGAGCAGTACTTC
TRBJ1-1,many,TRBV7-9,.,CASSFPKGAGTEAFF,TGTGCCAGCAGCTTTCCTAAAGGGGCTGGGACTGAAGCTTTCTTT
TRBJ2-7,many,TRBV2,.,CASQGHPAEKASYEQYF,TGTGCCAGCCAGGGGCACCCCGCCGAAAAAGCCTCCTACGAGCAGTACTTC
TRBJ1-6,few,TRBV18,.,CASSPSEPTNSPLHF,TGTGCCAGCTCACCATCAGAACCCACCAATTCACCCCTCCACTTT
TRBJ1-4,few,TRBV19,TRBD1,CATQDRATNEKLFF,TGTGCCACTCAGGACAGGGCCACTAATGAAAAACTGTTTTTT
TRBJ2-4,many,TRBV20-1,.,CSATGAMTTKNIQYF,TGCAGTGCTACGGGGGCCATGACTACCAAAAACATTCAGTACTTC
TRBJ2-5,many,TRBV9,.,CASSVGQQETQYF,TGTGCCAGCAGCGTAGGACAGCAAGAGACCCAGTACTTC
TRBJ2-1,.,TRBV19,TRBD1,CASSTSRDRGLDEQFF,TGTGCCAGTAGCACCTCCCGGGACAGGGGGCTTGATGAGCAGTTCTTC
TRBJ2-3,.,TRBV6-1,.,CASRLASGTDTQYF,TGTGCCAGCAGATTAGCGTCAGGAACAGATACGCAGTATTTT
TRBJ2-5,few,TRBV19,.,CASSTIGGPQETQYF,TGTGCCAGTAGTACGATAGGGGGGCCGCAAGAGACCCAGTACTTC
TRBJ2-4,few,TRBV12-3/TRBV12-4,.,CASSYSMGLAKNIQYF,TGTGCCAGCAGTTACTCCATGGGGCTAGCCAAAAACATTCAGTACTTC
TRBJ1-6,many,TRBV12-3/TRBV12-4,TRBD1,CASSPRTGSLHF,TGTGCCAGCAGTCCTCGGACAGGGTCTCTCCACTTT